Listed below are T cell receptor beta chains from one sample, sequenced in a study of blood T cell repertoires in COVID-19. Sequencing was performed with immunoSEQ multiplex PCR; in TCRdb, only in-frame clones are kept and a portion is missing. The table includes about 280,000 clones, 85% detected once. Sequencing used peripheral blood. The source of these receptors is a human donor in a cohort sampled during active COVID-19. Each CDR3 is given with its conserved first and last residue. The order of the fields is CDR3 protein, CDR3 DNA, D gene, J gene, clone size, V gene. The D gene is left open where the match is weak. Clone size, where shown, is once, few, many, or a class for clones that have expanded.

cdr3_aa: CSVADRDNQPQHF; cdr3_nt: TGCAGCGTGGCAGACAGGGACAATCAGCCCCAGCATTTT; d_call: TRBD1; j_call: TRBJ1-5; clone_size: .; v_call: TRBV29-1
cdr3_aa: CASSQALAGGETQYF; cdr3_nt: TGTGCCAGCAGCCAAGCCCTAGCGGGAGGAGAGACCCAGTACTTC; d_call: TRBD2; j_call: TRBJ2-5; clone_size: .; v_call: TRBV3-1/TRBV3-2
cdr3_aa: CASSLDRAQMNTEAFF; cdr3_nt: TGTGCCAGCAGCTTAGACAGGGCTCAAATGAACACTGAAGCTTTCTTT; d_call: .; j_call: TRBJ1-1; clone_size: .; v_call: TRBV7-2
cdr3_aa: CASSLGSSMETQYF; cdr3_nt: TGCGCCAGCAGCTTGGGATCCAGTATGGAGACCCAGTACTTC; d_call: .; j_call: TRBJ2-5; clone_size: few; v_call: TRBV5-1
cdr3_aa: CASSPAGAGEGGELFF; cdr3_nt: TGTGCCAGCAGCCCCGCCGGAGCGGGAGAAGGCGGGGAGCTGTTTTTT; d_call: TRBD2; j_call: TRBJ2-2; clone_size: .; v_call: TRBV11-2
cdr3_aa: CASSRNPQGSGANVLTF; cdr3_nt: TGTGCCAGCAGTCGTAACCCACAGGGCTCTGGGGCCAACGTCCTGACTTTC; d_call: .; j_call: TRBJ2-6; clone_size: .; v_call: TRBV6-6
cdr3_aa: CASSPRTGANTGELFF; cdr3_nt: TGTGCCAGCAGCCCCCGGACAGGGGCAAACACCGGGGAGCTGTTTTTT; d_call: TRBD1; j_call: TRBJ2-2; clone_size: .; v_call: TRBV9
cdr3_aa: CASSVDVARNTEAFF; cdr3_nt: TGTGCCAGCAGCGTAGACGTGGCCAGAAACACTGAAGCTTTCTTT; d_call: .; j_call: TRBJ1-1; clone_size: .; v_call: TRBV9
cdr3_aa: CASSPGTPRSDNEQFF; cdr3_nt: TGTGCCAGCTCACCGGGGACTCCCCGGAGCGACAATGAGCAGTTCTTC; d_call: .; j_call: TRBJ2-1; clone_size: .; v_call: TRBV18
cdr3_aa: CASSFLTSGRALYNEQFF; cdr3_nt: TGCGCCAGCAGCTTTCTGACTAGCGGGAGGGCCTTATACAATGAGCAGTTCTTC; d_call: TRBD2; j_call: TRBJ2-1; clone_size: .; v_call: TRBV5-1
cdr3_aa: CASSTTGAPSTDTQYF; cdr3_nt: TGTGCCAGTAGTACGACAGGGGCTCCCTCCACAGATACGCAGTATTTT; d_call: TRBD1; j_call: TRBJ2-3; clone_size: .; v_call: TRBV19
cdr3_aa: CASSTGTLGEQYF; cdr3_nt: TGTGCCAGCAGTACAGGGACCCTAGGCGAGCAGTACTTC; d_call: .; j_call: TRBJ2-7; clone_size: .; v_call: TRBV2
cdr3_aa: CASSQEDSSNQPQHF; cdr3_nt: TGCGCCAGCAGCCAAGAGGACAGCAGCAATCAGCCCCAGCATTTT; d_call: .; j_call: TRBJ1-5; clone_size: few; v_call: TRBV4-1
cdr3_aa: CASSLGDRPHSPLHF; cdr3_nt: TGTGCCAGCAGCTTAGGGGACAGGCCTCATTCACCCCTCCACTTT; d_call: TRBD1; j_call: TRBJ1-6; clone_size: .; v_call: TRBV11-2
cdr3_aa: CASSRTGGTEAFF; cdr3_nt: TGTGCCAGCAGTAGGACAGGGGGAACTGAAGCTTTCTTT; d_call: TRBD1; j_call: TRBJ1-1; clone_size: .; v_call: TRBV6-5
cdr3_aa: CASSLLTGEAFF; cdr3_nt: TGTGCCAGCAGTTTGCTGACAGGAGAAGCTTTCTTT; d_call: .; j_call: TRBJ1-1; clone_size: .; v_call: TRBV28
cdr3_aa: CATQAAGANVLTF; cdr3_nt: TGTGCCACCCAGGCCGCTGGGGCCAACGTCCTGACTTTC; d_call: .; j_call: TRBJ2-6; clone_size: .; v_call: TRBV24-1
cdr3_aa: CASRWRGAGSYEQYF; cdr3_nt: TGTGCCAGCAGATGGCGGGGGGCAGGATCTTACGAGCAGTACTTC; d_call: TRBD2; j_call: TRBJ2-7; clone_size: .; v_call: TRBV5-6
cdr3_aa: CASRNTGTSGSEFF; cdr3_nt: TGCGCCAGCCGAAACACCGGGACTAGCGGGAGTGAGTTCTTC; d_call: TRBD2; j_call: TRBJ2-1; clone_size: .; v_call: TRBV5-1
cdr3_aa: CASSVREGSTEAFF; cdr3_nt: TGTGCCAGCAGCGTAAGGGAGGGTAGCACTGAAGCTTTCTTT; d_call: .; j_call: TRBJ1-1; clone_size: once; v_call: TRBV9
cdr3_aa: CASSQVDQGPNYGYTF; cdr3_nt: TGTGCCAGCAGCCAAGTGGATCAGGGCCCTAACTATGGCTACACCTTC; d_call: .; j_call: TRBJ1-2; clone_size: .; v_call: TRBV14
cdr3_aa: CASSFGQGEGSPLHF; cdr3_nt: TGTGCCAGCAGCTTCGGACAGGGGGAAGGTTCACCCCTCCACTTT; d_call: TRBD1; j_call: TRBJ1-6; clone_size: .; v_call: TRBV7-9
cdr3_aa: CASSQQTGAYGYTF; cdr3_nt: TGTGCCAGCAGCCAACAAACAGGGGCCTATGGCTACACCTTC; d_call: TRBD1; j_call: TRBJ1-2; clone_size: few; v_call: TRBV11-2
cdr3_aa: CASSRTGTSGRETQYF; cdr3_nt: TGTGCCAGCAGCCGCACCGGGACTAGCGGGAGGGAGACCCAGTACTTC; d_call: TRBD2; j_call: TRBJ2-5; clone_size: .; v_call: TRBV6-2/TRBV6-3
cdr3_aa: CASRWGAGELFF; cdr3_nt: TGCGCCAGCAGGTGGGGGGCCGGGGAGCTGTTTTTT; d_call: .; j_call: TRBJ2-2; clone_size: .; v_call: TRBV5-1
cdr3_aa: CASKVGASYNEQFF; cdr3_nt: TGTGCCAGCAAGGTTGGGGCATCCTACAATGAGCAGTTCTTC; d_call: .; j_call: TRBJ2-1; clone_size: .; v_call: TRBV7-3
cdr3_aa: CASSKGTGNTGANVLTF; cdr3_nt: TGCGCCAGCAGCAAAGGGACAGGCAATACTGGGGCCAACGTCCTGACTTTC; d_call: TRBD1; j_call: TRBJ2-6; clone_size: .; v_call: TRBV5-1
cdr3_aa: CASSYSMEEKLFF; cdr3_nt: TGTGCCAGCAGTTACTCGATGGAGGAAAAACTGTTTTTT; d_call: .; j_call: TRBJ1-4; clone_size: .; v_call: TRBV6-5
cdr3_aa: CASSLLSGGPTDTQYF; cdr3_nt: TGTGCCAGCAGCTTATTGTCGGGAGGTCCCACAGATACGCAGTATTTT; d_call: TRBD2; j_call: TRBJ2-3; clone_size: .; v_call: TRBV7-2
cdr3_aa: CASSLASGNKVYEQYF; cdr3_nt: TGTGCCAGCAGTTTAGCTAGCGGGAACAAAGTCTACGAGCAGTACTTC; d_call: TRBD2; j_call: TRBJ2-7; clone_size: .; v_call: TRBV27
cdr3_aa: CASSQERQADQPQHF; cdr3_nt: TGCGCCAGCAGCCAAGAACGACAGGCTGATCAGCCCCAGCATTTT; d_call: .; j_call: TRBJ1-5; clone_size: few; v_call: TRBV4-1
cdr3_aa: CATSDNAGYEQYF; cdr3_nt: TGTGCCACCAGTGATAATGCCGGTTACGAGCAGTACTTC; d_call: .; j_call: TRBJ2-7; clone_size: .; v_call: TRBV24-1
cdr3_aa: CASSLGGSGRVQDTQYF; cdr3_nt: TGCGCCAGCAGCTTGGGCGGTAGCGGGAGGGTTCAAGATACGCAGTATTTT; d_call: TRBD2; j_call: TRBJ2-3; clone_size: few; v_call: TRBV5-1
cdr3_aa: CASSERRLRQFF; cdr3_nt: TGCGCCAGCAGTGAGAGGAGACTACGGCAGTTCTTC; d_call: .; j_call: TRBJ2-1; clone_size: .; v_call: TRBV10-2
cdr3_aa: CASSLGSDSSYEQYF; cdr3_nt: TGCGCCAGCAGCTTGGGATCGGACAGTAGTTACGAGCAGTACTTC; d_call: .; j_call: TRBJ2-7; clone_size: .; v_call: TRBV5-1
cdr3_aa: CASSPGMTRDTEAFF; cdr3_nt: TGTGCCAGCTCACCGGGGATGACGCGGGACACTGAAGCTTTCTTT; d_call: .; j_call: TRBJ1-1; clone_size: .; v_call: TRBV18
cdr3_aa: CASSPEDRAVYEQFF; cdr3_nt: TGTGCCAGTAGTCCGGAGGATAGGGCCGTCTATGAGCAGTTCTTC; d_call: .; j_call: TRBJ2-1; clone_size: .; v_call: TRBV19
cdr3_aa: CSGNDGDEQYF; cdr3_nt: TGCAGCGGGAACGACGGGGACGAGCAGTACTTC; d_call: .; j_call: TRBJ2-7; clone_size: many; v_call: TRBV29-1
cdr3_aa: CASSRTGSEQFF; cdr3_nt: TGTGCCAGCAGCCGCACCGGGTCTGAGCAGTTCTTC; d_call: .; j_call: TRBJ2-1; clone_size: .; v_call: TRBV11-3
cdr3_aa: CASRLYRAGDETQYF; cdr3_nt: TGTGCCAGCAGGCTATACAGGGCCGGCGATGAGACCCAGTACTTC; d_call: .; j_call: TRBJ2-5; clone_size: .; v_call: TRBV5-4
cdr3_aa: CAWSPRGNTEAFF; cdr3_nt: TGTGCCTGGAGTCCTAGGGGTAACACTGAAGCTTTCTTT; d_call: .; j_call: TRBJ1-1; clone_size: .; v_call: TRBV30
cdr3_aa: CASSKWGDRYTF; cdr3_nt: TGTGCCAGCAGCAAATGGGGGGATCGTTACACCTTC; d_call: .; j_call: TRBJ1-2; clone_size: .; v_call: TRBV11-2
cdr3_aa: CASSPQGGNTDTQYF; cdr3_nt: TGTGCCAGCAGCCCTCAGGGGGGTAACACAGATACGCAGTATTTT; d_call: .; j_call: TRBJ2-3; clone_size: once; v_call: TRBV28
cdr3_aa: CASSFSDRRETQYF; cdr3_nt: TGTGCCAGCAGTTTTAGCGACCGACGGGAGACCCAGTACTTC; d_call: .; j_call: TRBJ2-5; clone_size: .; v_call: TRBV28
cdr3_aa: CASSSQGPTGNQHF; cdr3_nt: TGTGCCAGCAGTTCACAGGGACCCACCGGGAACCAGCATTTT; d_call: .; j_call: TRBJ1-5; clone_size: .; v_call: TRBV6-5
cdr3_aa: CASSQGVGGPINEQFF; cdr3_nt: TGTGCCAGCAGCCAAGGTGTGGGAGGGCCCATCAATGAGCAGTTCTTC; d_call: TRBD2; j_call: TRBJ2-1; clone_size: .; v_call: TRBV4-2
cdr3_aa: CASSLRLRDNEQFF; cdr3_nt: TGCGCCAGCAGCTTGAGGCTGAGGGACAATGAGCAGTTCTTC; d_call: .; j_call: TRBJ2-1; clone_size: few; v_call: TRBV5-1
cdr3_aa: CAWSVFSGAYNEQFF; cdr3_nt: TGTGCCTGGAGTGTTTTTTCCGGGGCCTACAATGAGCAGTTCTTC; d_call: .; j_call: TRBJ2-1; clone_size: .; v_call: TRBV30
cdr3_aa: CASSLFSSSSGSIYEQYF; cdr3_nt: TGTGCCAGCAGTTTATTCTCCTCGTCGAGCGGGAGTATCTACGAGCAGTACTTC; d_call: TRBD2; j_call: TRBJ2-7; clone_size: .; v_call: TRBV27
cdr3_aa: CASRLPSNTDTQYF; cdr3_nt: TGTGCCAGCAGACTACCCTCGAACACAGATACGCAGTATTTT; d_call: .; j_call: TRBJ2-3; clone_size: once; v_call: TRBV6-5
cdr3_aa: CASSVVAGDNEQFF; cdr3_nt: TGTGCCAGCAGTGTGGTTGCGGGAGACAATGAGCAGTTCTTC; d_call: TRBD2; j_call: TRBJ2-1; clone_size: .; v_call: TRBV2